Here is one T cell receptor beta chain with its context. This sample is drawn from a study of blood T cell repertoires in COVID-19. Study in general: Samples came from the United States, Italy and Spain, spanning acute and convalescent COVID-19. The cDNA or gDNA used as material had been derived from T cells, B-cell-depleted T cells, or PBMCs.

How the authors handled the data: Amplification of reference gene primers provided the estimated nucleated cell counts. Profiling relied on immunoSEQ multiplex PCR, and the TCRdb table lists in-frame clones only, not all of them. Clone size and the V and J calls come from that table; the DNA yielded D and trimming. The sample holds about 210,000 clones, about 85% seen once. The Seattle patients, enrolled during active infection, were followed longitudinally. Germline loops: CDR1 LGHDT, CDR2 YNNKEL (reference sequence). The V end was cut by 4 bases, the J end by 7 bases, with 16 bases between. The CDR3 is 15 amino acids.

The V and J genes are TRBV3-1 (or the pseudogene TRBV3-2) and TRBJ2-2, with TRBD2 as a possible D gene (6 bases). This receptor was identified in a man in his sixties with COVID-19, enrolled during active disease. Sequencing was carried out using peripheral blood. CDR3 nucleotides: TGTGCCAGCAGCCTATGGTCAGGGCGGGGCGGGGAGCTGTTTTTT. Amino acids: CASSLWSGRGGELFF.